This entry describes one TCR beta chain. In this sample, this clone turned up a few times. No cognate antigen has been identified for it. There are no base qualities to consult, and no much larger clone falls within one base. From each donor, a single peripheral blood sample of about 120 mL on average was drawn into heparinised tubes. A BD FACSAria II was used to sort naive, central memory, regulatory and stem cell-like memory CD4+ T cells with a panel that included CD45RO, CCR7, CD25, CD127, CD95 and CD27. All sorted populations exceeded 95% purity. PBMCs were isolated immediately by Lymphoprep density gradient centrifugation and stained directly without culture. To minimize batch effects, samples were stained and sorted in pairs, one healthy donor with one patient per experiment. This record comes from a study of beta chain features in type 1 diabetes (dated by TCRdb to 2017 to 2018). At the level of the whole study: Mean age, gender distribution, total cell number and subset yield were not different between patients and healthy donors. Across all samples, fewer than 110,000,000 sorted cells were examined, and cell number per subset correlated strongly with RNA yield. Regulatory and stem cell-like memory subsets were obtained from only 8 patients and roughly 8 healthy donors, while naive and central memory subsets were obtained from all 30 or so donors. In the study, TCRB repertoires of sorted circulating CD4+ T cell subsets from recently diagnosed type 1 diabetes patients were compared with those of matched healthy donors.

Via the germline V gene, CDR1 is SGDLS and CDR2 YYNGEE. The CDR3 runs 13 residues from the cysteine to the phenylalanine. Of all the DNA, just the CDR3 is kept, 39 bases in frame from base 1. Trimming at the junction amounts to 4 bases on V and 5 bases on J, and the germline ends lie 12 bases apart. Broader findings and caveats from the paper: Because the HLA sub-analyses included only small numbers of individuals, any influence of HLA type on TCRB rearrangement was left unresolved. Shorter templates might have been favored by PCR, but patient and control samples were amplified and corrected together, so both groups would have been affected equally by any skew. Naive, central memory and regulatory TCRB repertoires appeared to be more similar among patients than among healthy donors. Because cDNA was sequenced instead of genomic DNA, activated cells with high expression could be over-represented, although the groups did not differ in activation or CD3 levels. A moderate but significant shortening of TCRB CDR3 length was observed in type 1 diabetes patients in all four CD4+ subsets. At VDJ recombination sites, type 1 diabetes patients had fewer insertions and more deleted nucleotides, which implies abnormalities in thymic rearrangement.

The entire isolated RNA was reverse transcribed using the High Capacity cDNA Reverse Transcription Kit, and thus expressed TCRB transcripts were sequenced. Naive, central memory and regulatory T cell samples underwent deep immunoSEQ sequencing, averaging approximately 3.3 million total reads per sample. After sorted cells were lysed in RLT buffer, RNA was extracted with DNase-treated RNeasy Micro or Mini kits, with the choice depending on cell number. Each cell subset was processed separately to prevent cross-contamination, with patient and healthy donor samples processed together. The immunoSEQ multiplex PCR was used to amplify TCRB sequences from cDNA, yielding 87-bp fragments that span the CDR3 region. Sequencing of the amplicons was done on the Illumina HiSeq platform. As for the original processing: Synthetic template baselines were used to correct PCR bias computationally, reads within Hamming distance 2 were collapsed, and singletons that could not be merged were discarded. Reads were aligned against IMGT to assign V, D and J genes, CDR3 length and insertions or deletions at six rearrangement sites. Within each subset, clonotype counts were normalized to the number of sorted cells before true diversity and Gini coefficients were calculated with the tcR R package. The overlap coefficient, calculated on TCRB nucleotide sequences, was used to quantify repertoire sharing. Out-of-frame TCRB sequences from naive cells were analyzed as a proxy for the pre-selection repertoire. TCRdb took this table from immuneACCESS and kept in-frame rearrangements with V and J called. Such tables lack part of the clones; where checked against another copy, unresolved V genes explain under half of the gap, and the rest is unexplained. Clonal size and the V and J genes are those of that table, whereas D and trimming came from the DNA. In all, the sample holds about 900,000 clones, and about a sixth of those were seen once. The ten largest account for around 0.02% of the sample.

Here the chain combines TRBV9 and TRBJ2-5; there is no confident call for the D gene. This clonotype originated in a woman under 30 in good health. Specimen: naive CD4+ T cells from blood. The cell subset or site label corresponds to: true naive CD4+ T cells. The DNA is TGTGCCAGCAGCCAAGAGGCTCGCGAGACCCAGTACTTC. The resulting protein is CASSQEARETQYF.